This T cell receptor beta chain was sequenced in a study of blood T cell repertoires in COVID-19. CDR1 is MNHEY, CDR2 SMNVEV, per germline (reference sequence). Trimming cost V 2 bases and J 2 bases, with 15 bases left between them. The CDR3 length is 16 residues. Sequenced by immunoSEQ multiplex PCR; TCRdb stores in-frame clones only, minus some. This table holds 120,000 to 150,000 clones, about 86% found once. V and J are TRBV27 and TRBJ1-2; a weak D match, TRBD1 (6 bases). The sample was peripheral blood. This TCR derives from a woman in her fifties or sixties with active or convalescent COVID-19. CDR3 sequence (DNA): TGTGCCAGCAGTTTAAGAGCGGACAGCCCCAACTATGGCTACACCTTC. This gives the protein CASSLRADSPNYGYTF.